The TCR beta chain under discussion was sequenced for a study of T cell responses to AZD1222 COVID-19 vaccine. The overall study: Second-dose groups at about 4 or about 12 weeks were pooled. General study findings and limits: Samples come after the peak T cell response, not at day 14. Spike was spanned by vaccine-associated CD4 TCRs, which were dominant at 160-218 and 743-854. White British people made up most donors, females outnumbered males, and clonal diversity was possibly underestimated.

Germline CDR1 DFQATT, CDR2 SNEGSKA (reference sequence). The CDR3 covers 10 residues. Trimming took 4 bases from V and 4 from J, leaving 4 bases between them. Data came from immunoSEQ multiplex PCR; TCRdb stores just in-frame clones and leaves some out. Of about 120,000 clones in the sample, over 75% were seen once. For this clone: Its antigen is unknown.

This specimen consisted of peripheral blood, obtained on day 0 of AZD1222 vaccination. The V call is TRBV20-1, the J call TRBJ1-1, with D hard to call. The source is an adult in good health. The chain's CDR3 is CSATGTEAFF. The CDR3 DNA reads as TGCAGTGCTACGGGCACTGAAGCTTTCTTT.